These 19 T cell receptor beta chains were sequenced from one sample in a study of blood T cell repertoires in COVID-19 (TCRdb year 2020). The library relied on the immunoSEQ multiplex PCR assay. Imported from immuneACCESS, the table was reduced by TCRdb to in-frame sequences with V and J called. These copies leave out some clones; in studies compared against another copy, an unresolved V gene accounts for under half, and the cause of the remainder is not known. For this sample there are 35,000 to 45,000 clones; roughly 78% appear just once. The ten largest clonotypes hold 16% of the sample. Sequencing was done on a sample of peripheral blood. The receptors were sampled from an older man with acute or convalescent COVID-19.

This chain joins TRBV29-1 and TRBJ2-3, with D uncertain. This CDR3 is 11 amino acids long. Germline values: CDR1 SQVTM, CDR2 ANQGSEA. V was clipped by 3 bases and J by 6 bases, with 7 bases between them. CDR3 residues: CSVEGLDTQYF. The CDR3 coding sequence is TGCAGCGTTGAGGGCCTCGATACGCAGTATTTT.

The rearrangement joins TRBV7-2 to TRBJ1-1; possible D gene TRBD1, 6 bases. V was shortened by 2 bases and J by 1 base, with 8 bases between the two germline ends. Germline CDR1 SGHTA, CDR2 FQGNSA. The CDR3 extends over 14 amino acids. In DNA, the CDR3 is TGTGCCAGCAGCTTACCGGGACAGAACACTGAAGCTTTCTTT. It yields the protein CASSLPGQNTEAFF.

The V call is TRBV11-3, the J call TRBJ2-6; 12 nucleotides match TRBD1. Trimming took 5 bases from V and 1 from J; bases not matched to a gene: 3. The germline gives CDR1 SGHNT, CDR2 YENEEA. This CDR3 contains 17 residues. The CDR3 DNA is TGTGCCAGCAGCCGGGGACAGGGGGCTTCTGGGGCCAACGTCCTGACTTTC. This codes for CASSRGQGASGANVLTF. Supplemented by reference TRBV11-3 and TRBJ2-6, the full variable domain reads EAGVVQSPRYKIIEKKQPVAFWCNPISGHNTLYWYLQNLGQGPELLIRYENEEAVDDSQLPKDRFSAERLKGVDSTLKIQPAELGDSAVYLCASSRGQGASGANVLTFGAGSRLTVL.

The gene calls are TRBV6-2 or TRBV6-3 and TRBJ2-1; 13 nucleotides line up with TRBD2. This CDR3 is 16 amino acids long. V lost 6 bases and J lost 5; bases outside the gene matches: 7. The germline V gene has CDR1 MNHEY and CDR2 SVGEGT. The DNA for the CDR3 is TGTGCCAGCAGCCCGAGACTAGCGGGAGGCCACAATGAGCAGTTCTTC. Encoded protein: CASSPRLAGGHNEQFF.

The rearrangement uses TRBV30 and TRBJ2-7; 12 nucleotides match TRBD2. Looked up from germline, CDR1 is GTSNPN and CDR2 is SVGIG (reference sequence). After removal of 2 bases from V and 2 bases from J, the junction contained 1 base not matched to a gene. There are 14 residues in the CDR3. The CDR3 here is CAWSWTSGTYEQYF. CDR3 DNA: TGTGCCTGGAGTTGGACTAGCGGGACCTACGAGCAGTACTTC.

The chain joins TRBV6-2 or TRBV6-3 to TRBJ1-4, with D uncertain. The germline CDR1 and CDR2 sequences are MNHEY and SVGEGT. The CDR3 is 15 amino acids. Between the trimmed V and J ends, which lost 3 bases and 12 bases, there was a span of 20 bases. CDR3 nucleotides: TGTGCCAGCAGTTATCCTTTACTCTTCAGGTCAGAACTGTTTTTT. Encoded protein: CASSYPLLFRSELFF.

This rearrangement joins TRBV19 to TRBJ1-2; tentative D call: TRBD1 (5 bases). Germline V lookup: CDR1 LNHDA, CDR2 SQIVND (reference sequence). Between the trimmed V and J ends, which lost 6 bases and 0 bases, there was a span of 14 bases. The CDR3 totals 15 residues. This chain's CDR3 is CASRSQGLANYGYTF. CDR3 sequence (DNA): TGTGCCAGTAGGTCCCAGGGCCTAGCTAACTATGGCTACACCTTC. Full variable domain (rest looked up from reference TRBV19 and TRBJ1-2): DGGITQSPKYLFRKEGQNVTLSCEQNLNHDAMYWYRQDPGQGLRLIYYSQIVNDFQKGDIAEGYSVSREKKESFPLTVTSAQKNPTAFYLCASRSQGLANYGYTFGSGTRLTVV.

V is TRBV28 and J is TRBJ2-7; 11 bases map to TRBD1. After removal of 5 bases from V and 7 bases from J, the junction contained 10 bases not matched to a gene. The germline CDR1 and CDR2 sequences are MDHEN and SYDVKM. This CDR3 has 15 amino acids. CDR3: CASSQIGQGAWEQYF. The CDR3 DNA follows: TGTGCCAGCAGTCAAATCGGACAGGGGGCATGGGAGCAGTACTTC. Together with reference TRBV28 and TRBJ2-7, the CDR3 gives the full variable domain: DVKVTQSSRYLVKRTGEKVFLECVQDMDHENMFWYRQDPGLGLRLIYFSYDVKMKEKGDIPEGYSVSREKKERFSLILESASTNQTSMYLCASSQIGQGAWEQYFGPGTRLTVT.

This clone turned up a few times. The chain joins TRBV28 to TRBJ2-7; TRBD1 might be the D (5 bases). The CDR3 length is 16 residues. Germline lookup yields CDR1 MDHEN and CDR2 SYDVKM. V lost 3 bases and J 1 base, leaving 16 bases between the germline ends. CDR3 coding DNA: TGTGCCAGCAGTTTTACCCTCGCAGGGTTATCCTACGAGCAGTACTTC. This encodes CASSFTLAGLSYEQYF.

This chain uses TRBV27 with TRBJ1-6, with TRBD1 identical over 9 bases. The J segment lost 9 bases and the V segment lost 5 bases, leaving 5 bases of the junction unmatched. The CDR3 runs to 14 residues. Germline V CDR1 and CDR2: MNHEY, SMNVEV (reference sequence). CDR3 nucleotide sequence: TGTGCCAGCAGTGATCCGGGACAGGGTTCACCCCTCCACTTT. Its protein is CASSDPGQGSPLHF.

The chain uses TRBV5-4 and TRBJ2-3; 8 nucleotides agree with TRBD1. This CDR3 is 14 amino acids long. Unmatched junction bases numbered 6, after V lost 4 bases and J lost 5 bases. CDR1 is SGHNT and CDR2 is YYREEE in the germline V gene (reference sequence). CDR3 region: CASSDPTGGDTQYF. CDR3 coding DNA: TGTGCCAGCAGCGATCCCACAGGGGGAGATACGCAGTATTTT.

CDR3 amino acids: CASSPRAGDDEQYF. The CDR3 DNA reads as TGTGCCAGCTCACCAAGGGCAGGGGACGACGAGCAGTACTTC. The chain combines TRBV18 with TRBJ2-7; possible D gene TRBD1, 6 bases. Trimming took 2 bases from V and 5 from J, leaving 13 bases between them. The CDR3 is 14 residues long. Germline lookup yields CDR1 KGHSH and CDR2 LQKENI.

This chain links TRBV6-2 or TRBV6-3 with TRBJ1-5, with 7 bases identical to TRBD1. Germline CDR1 reads MNHEY; CDR2 reads SVGEGT. The length of the CDR3 is 15 residues. After removal of 4 bases from V and 2 bases from J, the junction contained 5 bases not matched to a gene. CDR3 sequence reads: CASSSTGSGNQPQHF. CDR3 nucleotide sequence: TGTGCCAGCAGTTCGACAGGGTCTGGCAATCAGCCCCAGCATTTT.

The V gene is TRBV7-8, the J gene TRBJ1-5, with D unresolved. The CDR3 has 15 residues. The V gene lost 1 base and the J gene lost 4 bases, with 11 bases spanning the gap. Germline lookup yields CDR1 SGHVS and CDR2 FQNEAQ. The CDR3 DNA follows: TGTGCCAGCAGCTTAGGGGTTGGAGGGAATCAGCCCCAGCATTTT. Its translation is CASSLGVGGNQPQHF.

This rearrangement joins TRBV11-3 to TRBJ2-5, with 10 bases identical to TRBD2. V gave up 5 bases and J gave up 5 bases; unmatched junction bases: 5. This CDR3 is 14 amino acids long. Germline values: CDR1 SGHNT, CDR2 YENEEA. The CDR3 region has the DNA TGTGCCAGCAGCCTTAGCGGGGGGTTGGAGACCCAGTACTTC. It yields the protein CASSLSGGLETQYF.

A word on this clone: Germline is not matched at one junction end, which may reflect a read error. The chain uses TRBV12-3 or TRBV12-4 and TRBJ2-7; no firm D call. This CDR3 has 13 residues. The CDR3 nucleotides read TGTGCCAGCAGCCGCCGGGTTCCTGCGGCGCCGGACTTC. Translating it yields CASSRRVPAAPDF.

The DNA for the CDR3 is TGTGCCAGCAGTGGAAACAGGGGCCAGTACACCGGGGAGCTGTTTTTT. Protein product: CASSGNRGQYTGELFF. The rearrangement uses TRBV2 and TRBJ2-2; 7 nucleotides match TRBD1. The germline gives CDR1 SNHLY, CDR2 FYNNEI. This CDR3 has 16 amino acids. V lost 4 bases and J lost 3; bases outside the gene matches: 8. Full variable domain (remainder filled in from reference TRBV2 and TRBJ2-2): EPEVTQTPSHQVTQMGQEVILRCVPISNHLYFYWYRQILGQKVEFLVSFYNNEISEKSEIFDDQFSVERPDGSNFTLKIRSTKLEDSAMYFCASSGNRGQYTGELFFGEGSRLTVL.

The chain employs TRBV19 and TRBJ1-1, with unresolved D. The CDR3 covers 13 residues. Between the trimmed V and J ends, which lost 7 bases and 1 base, there was a span of 10 bases. Germline values: CDR1 LNHDA, CDR2 SQIVND (reference sequence). DNA for the CDR3: TGTGCCAGTAAGTCACAGCCGAACACTGAAGCTTTCTTT. Protein product: CASKSQPNTEAFF. The variable domain in full, with the rest retrieved from reference TRBV19 and TRBJ1-1, is DGGITQSPKYLFRKEGQNVTLSCEQNLNHDAMYWYRQDPGQGLRLIYYSQIVNDFQKGDIAEGYSVSREKKESFPLTVTSAQKNPTAFYLCASKSQPNTEAFFGQGTRLTVV.

The V and J genes are TRBV18 and TRBJ1-1, with D possibly TRBD1 on 5 matching bases. The CDR3 spans 16 residues. The V and J ends lost 2 bases and 0 bases respectively, with 13 bases between them. Germline lookup yields CDR1 KGHSH and CDR2 LQKENI. CDR3 region: CASSPLLGDLNTEAFF. DNA for the CDR3: TGTGCCAGCTCACCATTGTTAGGGGACTTGAACACTGAAGCTTTCTTT.